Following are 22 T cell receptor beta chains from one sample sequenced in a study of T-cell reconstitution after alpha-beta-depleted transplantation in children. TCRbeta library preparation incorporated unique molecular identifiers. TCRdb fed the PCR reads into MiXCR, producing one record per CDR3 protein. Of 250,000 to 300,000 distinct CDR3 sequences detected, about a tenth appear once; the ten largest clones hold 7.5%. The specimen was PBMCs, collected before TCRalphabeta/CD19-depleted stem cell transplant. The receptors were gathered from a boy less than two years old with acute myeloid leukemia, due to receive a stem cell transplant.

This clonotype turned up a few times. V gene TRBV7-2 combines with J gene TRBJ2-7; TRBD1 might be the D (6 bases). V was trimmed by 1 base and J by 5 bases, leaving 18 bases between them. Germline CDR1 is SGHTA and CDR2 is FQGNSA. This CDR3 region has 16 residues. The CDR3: CASSLEAWDKGDEQYF. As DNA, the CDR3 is TGTGCCAGCAGCTTAGAGGCCTGGGACAAAGGGGACGAGCAGTACTTC.

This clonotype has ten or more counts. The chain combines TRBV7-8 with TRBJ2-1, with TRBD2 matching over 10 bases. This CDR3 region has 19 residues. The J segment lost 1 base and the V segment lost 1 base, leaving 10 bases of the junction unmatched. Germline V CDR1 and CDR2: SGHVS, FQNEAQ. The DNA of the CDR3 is TGTGCCAGCAGCTTAGTCGTGGGCCTAGCGGGAGCTTCCTACAATGAGCAGTTCTTC. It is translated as CASSLVVGLAGASYNEQFF.

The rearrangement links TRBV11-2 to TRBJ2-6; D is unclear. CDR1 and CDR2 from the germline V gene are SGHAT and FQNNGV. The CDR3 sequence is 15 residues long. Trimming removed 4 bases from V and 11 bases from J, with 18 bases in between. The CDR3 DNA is TGTGCCAGCAGCTATTACCCGACACAGTACGACGTCCTGACTTTC. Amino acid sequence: CASSYYPTQYDVLTF.

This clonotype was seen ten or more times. In DNA form, the CDR3 reads TGTGCCAGCAGCCCCCTTCTGGGGCCCACCGGGGAGCTGTTTTTT. Translation gives CASSPLLGPTGELFF. The chain couples TRBV7-3 to TRBJ2-2, with TRBD1 as a possible D gene (5 bases). This CDR3 spans 15 amino acids. Deletions cut 5 bases from V and 4 bases from J, with 14 bases between. Germline V CDR1 and CDR2: SGHTA, FQGTGA.

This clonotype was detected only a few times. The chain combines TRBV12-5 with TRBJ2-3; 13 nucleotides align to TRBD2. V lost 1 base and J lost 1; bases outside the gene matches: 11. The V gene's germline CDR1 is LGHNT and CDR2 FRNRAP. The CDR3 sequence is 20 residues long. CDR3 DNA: TGTGCTAGTGGTTTGGGGACTAGCGGGAGAGGGGGCGGAGGCACAGATACGCAGTATTTT. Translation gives CASGLGTSGRGGGGTDTQYF.

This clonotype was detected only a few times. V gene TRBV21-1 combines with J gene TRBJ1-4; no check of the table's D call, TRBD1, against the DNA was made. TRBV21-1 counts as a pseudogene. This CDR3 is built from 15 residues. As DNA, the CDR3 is TGTGCCAGCAGCTCCCGGGACACAACTAATGAAAAACTGTTTTTT. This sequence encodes CASSSRDTTNEKLFF.

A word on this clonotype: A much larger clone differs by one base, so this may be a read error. CDR3 sequence: CVSSPTGDSYNEQFF. The CDR3 DNA is TGTGTCAGCAGCCCAACAGGGGACTCCTACAATGAGCAGTTCTTC. V and J are TRBV7-2 and TRBJ2-1; 7 nucleotides match TRBD1. This CDR3 is 15 amino acids long. Per the germline V gene, CDR1 is SGHTA and CDR2 is FQGNSA.

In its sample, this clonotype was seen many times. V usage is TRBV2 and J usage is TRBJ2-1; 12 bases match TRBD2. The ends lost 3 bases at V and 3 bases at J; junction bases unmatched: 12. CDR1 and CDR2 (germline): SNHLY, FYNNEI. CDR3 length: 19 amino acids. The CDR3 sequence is CASSDPRGASGGGYNEQFF. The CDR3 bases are TGTGCCAGCAGTGACCCTAGGGGAGCTAGCGGGGGGGGCTACAATGAGCAGTTCTTC.

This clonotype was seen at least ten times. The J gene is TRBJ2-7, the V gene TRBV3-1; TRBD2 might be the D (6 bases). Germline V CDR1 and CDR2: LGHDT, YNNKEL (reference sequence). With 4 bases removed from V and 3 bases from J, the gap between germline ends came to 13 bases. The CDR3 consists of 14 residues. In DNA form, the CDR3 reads TGTGCCAGCAGCCCGGGTAGCGGCTTCTACGAGCAGTACTTC. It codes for CASSPGSGFYEQYF.

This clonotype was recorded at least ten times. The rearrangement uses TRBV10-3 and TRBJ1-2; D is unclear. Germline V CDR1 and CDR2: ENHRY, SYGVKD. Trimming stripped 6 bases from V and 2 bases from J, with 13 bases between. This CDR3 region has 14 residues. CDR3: CAISPPGSNYGYTF. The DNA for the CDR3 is TGTGCCATCAGCCCCCCGGGATCCAACTATGGCTACACCTTC.

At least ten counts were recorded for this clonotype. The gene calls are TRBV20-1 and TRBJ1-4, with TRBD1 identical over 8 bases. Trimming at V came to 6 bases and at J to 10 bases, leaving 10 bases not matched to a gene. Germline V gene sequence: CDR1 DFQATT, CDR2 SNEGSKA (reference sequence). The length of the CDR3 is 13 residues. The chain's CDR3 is CSAVTGGGGKLFF. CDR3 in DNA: TGCAGTGCCGTCACAGGGGGAGGCGGAAAACTGTTTTTT.

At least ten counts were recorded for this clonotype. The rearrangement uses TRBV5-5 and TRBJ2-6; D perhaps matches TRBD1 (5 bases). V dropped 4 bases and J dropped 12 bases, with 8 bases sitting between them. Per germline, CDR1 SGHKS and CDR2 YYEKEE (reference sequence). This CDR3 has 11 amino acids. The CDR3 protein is CASSLGVVLTF. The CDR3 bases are TGTGCCAGCAGCCTAGGGGTCGTCCTGACTTTC.

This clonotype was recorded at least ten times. The CDR3 DNA reads TGTGCCAGCAGCTTGGTGGGACAGGGTTTTGGGACCCAGTACTTC. Translated, it gives CASSLVGQGFGTQYF. The chain has TRBV5-8 and TRBJ2-5; 9 bases fit TRBD1. J was trimmed by 7 bases and V by 0 bases; bases with no gene match: 7. CDR1 is SGHTS and CDR2 is YDEGEE in the germline V gene. The CDR3 consists of 15 residues.

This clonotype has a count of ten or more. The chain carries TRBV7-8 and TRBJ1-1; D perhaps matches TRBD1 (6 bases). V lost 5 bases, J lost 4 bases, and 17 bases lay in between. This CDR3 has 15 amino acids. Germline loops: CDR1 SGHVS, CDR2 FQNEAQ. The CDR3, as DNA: TGTGCCAGCAGCCCTCTCGAAGGGGGTGGCACTGAAGCTTTCTTT. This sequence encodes CASSPLEGGGTEAFF.

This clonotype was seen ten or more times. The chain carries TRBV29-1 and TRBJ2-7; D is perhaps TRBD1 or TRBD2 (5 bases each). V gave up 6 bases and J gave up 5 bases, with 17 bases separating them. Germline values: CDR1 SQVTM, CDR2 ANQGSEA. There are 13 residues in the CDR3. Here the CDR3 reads CSVPVGQGDEQYF. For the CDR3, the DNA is TGCAGCGTCCCGGTAGGGCAGGGAGACGAGCAGTACTTC.

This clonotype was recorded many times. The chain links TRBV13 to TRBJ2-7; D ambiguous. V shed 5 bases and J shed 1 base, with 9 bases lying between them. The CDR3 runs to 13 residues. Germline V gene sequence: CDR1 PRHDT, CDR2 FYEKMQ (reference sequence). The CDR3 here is CASSLPASYEQYF. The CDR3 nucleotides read TGTGCCAGCAGCCTGCCCGCGTCCTACGAGCAGTACTTC.

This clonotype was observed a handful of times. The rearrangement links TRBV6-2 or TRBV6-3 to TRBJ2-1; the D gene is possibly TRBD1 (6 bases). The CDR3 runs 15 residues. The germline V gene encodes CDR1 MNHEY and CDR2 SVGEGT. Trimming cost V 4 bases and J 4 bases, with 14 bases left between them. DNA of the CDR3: TGTGCCAGCAGTTCAGACAGGCCCTTATACAATGAGCAGTTCTTC. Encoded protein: CASSSDRPLYNEQFF.

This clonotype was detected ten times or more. Written as DNA, the CDR3 is TGCAGTGCCCCGACTAGCGGGGGGGCCACAGATACGCAGTATTTT. It translates to CSAPTSGGATDTQYF. The chain links TRBV20-1 to TRBJ2-3; 14 bases are a match to TRBD2. V shed 6 bases, J shed 2 bases, and the junction held 4 bases outside the gene matches. The germline V gene has CDR1 DFQATT and CDR2 SNEGSKA (reference sequence). The CDR3 runs to 15 residues.

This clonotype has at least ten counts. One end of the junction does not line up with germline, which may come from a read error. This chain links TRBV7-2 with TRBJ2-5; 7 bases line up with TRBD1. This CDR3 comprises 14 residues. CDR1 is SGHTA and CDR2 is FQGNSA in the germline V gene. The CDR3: CASSPDRWQEAQYF. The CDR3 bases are TGTGCCAGCAGTCCGGACAGGTGGCAAGAGGCCCAGTACTTC.

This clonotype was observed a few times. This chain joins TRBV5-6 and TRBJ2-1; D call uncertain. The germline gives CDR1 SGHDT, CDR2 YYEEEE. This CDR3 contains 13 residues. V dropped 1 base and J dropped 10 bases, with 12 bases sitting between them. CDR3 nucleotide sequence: TGTGCCAGCAGCTTGATTAAGGCAGGCGAGCAGTTCTTC. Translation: CASSLIKAGEQFF. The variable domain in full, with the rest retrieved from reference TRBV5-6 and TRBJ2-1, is DAGVTQSPTHLIKTRGQQVTLRCSPKSGHDTVSWYQQALGQGPQFIFQYYEEEERQRGNFPDRFSGHQFPNYSSELNVNALLLGDSALYLCASSLIKAGEQFFGPGTRLTVL.

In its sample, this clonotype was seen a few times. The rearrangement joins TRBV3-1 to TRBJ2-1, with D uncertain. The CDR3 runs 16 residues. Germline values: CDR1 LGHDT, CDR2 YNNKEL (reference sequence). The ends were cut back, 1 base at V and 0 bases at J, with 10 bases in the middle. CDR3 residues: CASSQVGALSYNEQFF. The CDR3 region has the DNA TGTGCCAGCAGCCAAGTAGGCGCCCTCTCCTACAATGAGCAGTTCTTC.

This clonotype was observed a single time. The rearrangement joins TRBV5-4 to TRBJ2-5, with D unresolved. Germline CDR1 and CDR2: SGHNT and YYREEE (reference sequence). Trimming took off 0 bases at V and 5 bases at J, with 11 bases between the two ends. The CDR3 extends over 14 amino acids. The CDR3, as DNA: TGTGCCAGCAGCTTGGCAGGTCCCCGGGAGACCCAGTACTTC. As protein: CASSLAGPRETQYF.